The T cell receptor beta chain described here comes from a study of T-cell reconstitution after alpha-beta-depleted transplantation in children. Regarding the study as a whole: The origin of high day-60 TCRbeta diversity in some patients lay in surviving recipient T cells and thymic progenitors.

This clonotype was recorded at least ten times. The antigen is not known. J was trimmed by 2 bases and V by 2 bases; bases with no gene match: 8. There are 17 residues in the CDR3. Germline values: CDR1 SGHTA, CDR2 FQGNSA. A TCRbeta library incorporating unique molecular identifiers was prepared. TCRdb reanalysed the PCR reads using MiXCR and keeps one entry per CDR3 protein. Of some 200,000 distinct CDR3 sequences in the sample, 6.3% were seen once. The chain is built from TRBV7-2 and TRBJ2-3; 9 nucleotides align to TRBD1. Here the sequenced sample was PBMCs, taken before TCRalphabeta/CD19-depleted stem cell transplant. The receptor was derived from a girl under three years old with combined immunodeficiency, due to receive a stem cell transplant. CDR3 residues: CASSLQGTGKATDTQYF. DNA of the CDR3: TGTGCCAGCAGCTTACAGGGGACAGGGAAGGCCACAGATACGCAGTATTTT.